Included here is one T cell receptor (beta chain) sequence, with context. The sample belongs to a study of identical twins. J gave up 3 bases and V 6 bases, and 7 bases lay outside the gene matches. Germline-derived CDR1 and CDR2 are SNHLY and FYNNEI. The CDR3 runs 16 residues. Unique molecular identifiers were present on cDNA, and template switching added a universal primer site. Each CDR3 protein is one row after TCRdb ran MiXCR on the 5' RACE reads. The repertoire holds 500,000 to 650,000 distinct CDR3 sequences, with approximately 20% as singletons. The sample was also reused in another study, on yellow fever vaccine responses in identical twins.

The sequenced sample was CD4+ T cells sorted from blood. This receptor was taken from a woman between 18 and 29 years old in good health. The chain links TRBV2 to TRBJ2-3; 12 bases match TRBD2. The CDR3: CASRTTSGGITDTQYF. For the CDR3, the DNA is TGTGCCAGCAGGACGACTAGCGGGGGTATAACAGATACGCAGTATTTT.